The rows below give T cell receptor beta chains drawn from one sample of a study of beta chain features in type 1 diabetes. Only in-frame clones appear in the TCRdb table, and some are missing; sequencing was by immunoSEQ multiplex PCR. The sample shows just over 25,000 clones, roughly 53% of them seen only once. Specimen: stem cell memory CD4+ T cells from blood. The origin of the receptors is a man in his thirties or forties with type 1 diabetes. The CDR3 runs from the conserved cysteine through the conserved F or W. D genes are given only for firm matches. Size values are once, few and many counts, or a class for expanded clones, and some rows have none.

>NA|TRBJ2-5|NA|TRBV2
CASSELLGETQYF
TGTGCCAGCAGTGAACTGCTCGGGGAGACCCAGTACTTC
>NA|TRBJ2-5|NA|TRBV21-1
CASSKKMGYF
TGTGCCAGCAGCAAAAAAATGGGCTACTTC
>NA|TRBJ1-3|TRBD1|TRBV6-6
CASRLDRGGNTIYF
TGTGCCAGCAGACTGGACAGGGGGGGAAACACCATATATTTT
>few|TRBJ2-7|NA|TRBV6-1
CASTDDSLGSYEQYF
TGTGCCAGCACCGATGACAGCCTCGGTTCCTACGAGCAGTACTTC
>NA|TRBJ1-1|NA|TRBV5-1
CASSYGQSNTEAFF
TGCGCCAGCAGTTACGGACAGAGCAACACTGAAGCTTTCTTT
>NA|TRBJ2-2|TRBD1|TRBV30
CAWKPPGGNTGELFF
TGTGCCTGGAAACCTCCAGGGGGGAACACCGGGGAGCTGTTTTTT
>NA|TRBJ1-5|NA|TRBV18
CASSPSTQGGNQPQHF
TGTGCCAGCTCACCCTCAACACAGGGCGGCAATCAGCCCCAGCATTTT
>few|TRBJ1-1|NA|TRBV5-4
CASSIQEWAEAFF
TGTGCCAGCAGCATACAGGAATGGGCTGAAGCTTTCTTT
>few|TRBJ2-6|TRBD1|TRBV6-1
CASSEAGGFVDSGANVLTF
TGTGCCAGCAGTGAGGCAGGGGGATTTGTAGATTCTGGGGCCAACGTCCTGACTTTC
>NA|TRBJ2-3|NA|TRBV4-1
CASSQLERDTQYF
TGCGCCAGCAGCCAACTAGAAAGAGATACGCAGTATTTT
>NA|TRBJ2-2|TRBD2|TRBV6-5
CASSYETSEDTGELFF
TGTGCCAGCAGTTACGAGACTAGCGAGGACACCGGGGAGCTGTTTTTT
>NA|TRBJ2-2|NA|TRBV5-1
CARGGGNTGELFF
TGCGCCAGGGGGGGTGGGAACACCGGGGAGCTGTTTTTT
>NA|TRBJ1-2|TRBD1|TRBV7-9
CASSQLGQEYYGYTF
TGTGCCAGCAGCCAGTTGGGACAGGAGTACTATGGCTACACCTTC
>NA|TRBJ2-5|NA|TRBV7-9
CASSTSTAGKETQYF
TGTGCCAGCAGTACCTCCACGGCGGGGAAAGAGACCCAGTACTTC
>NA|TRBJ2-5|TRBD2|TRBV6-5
CASRVAGGREKTQYF
TGTGCCAGCAGGGTAGCGGGAGGACGAGAAAAGACCCAGTACTTC
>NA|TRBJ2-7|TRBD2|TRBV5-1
CASSSGLATSFSYEQYF
TGCGCCAGCAGCTCGGGACTAGCGACTTCCTTCTCCTACGAGCAGTACTTC
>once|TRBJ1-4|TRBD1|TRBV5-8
CASSLDRGNEKLFF
TGTGCCAGCAGCTTGGACAGGGGTAATGAAAAACTGTTTTTT
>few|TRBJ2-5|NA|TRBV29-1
CSGAQETQYF
TGCAGCGGAGCACAAGAGACCCAGTACTTC
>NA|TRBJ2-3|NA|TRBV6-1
CASSPTGDTQYF
TGTGCCAGCAGCCCTACCGGAGATACGCAGTATTTT
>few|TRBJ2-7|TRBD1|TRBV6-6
CASSKPGTGSYEQYF
TGTGCCAGCAGTAAACCTGGGACAGGCTCCTACGAGCAGTACTTC
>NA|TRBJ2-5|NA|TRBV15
CATSRGQTHGSETQYF
TGTGCCACCAGCAGGGGTCAGACCCACGGGTCTGAGACCCAGTACTTC
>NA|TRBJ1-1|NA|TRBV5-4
CASSFTGGTEAFF
TGTGCCAGCAGCTTTACAGGAGGGACTGAAGCTTTCTTT
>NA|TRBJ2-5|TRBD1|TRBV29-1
CSVEDIGTGKQETQYF
TGCAGCGTTGAAGATATTGGGACAGGGAAGCAAGAGACCCAGTACTTC
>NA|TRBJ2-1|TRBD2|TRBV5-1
CASSETSGNFEQFF
TGCGCCAGCAGCGAGACTAGCGGGAACTTTGAGCAGTTCTTC
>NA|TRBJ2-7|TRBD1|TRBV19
CASSPPTGGLMDEQYF
TGTGCCAGTAGTCCCCCGACAGGGGGGTTAATGGACGAGCAGTACTTC
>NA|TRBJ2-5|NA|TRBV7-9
CASSLVPEAKTQYF
TGTGCCAGCAGCTTAGTTCCCGAAGCGAAGACCCAGTACTTC
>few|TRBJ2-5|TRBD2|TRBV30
CAWIRAGGSQETQYF
TGTGCCTGGATTCGCGCGGGGGGTAGCCAAGAGACCCAGTACTTC
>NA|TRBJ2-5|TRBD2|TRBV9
CASSAGTSGRGTQGTQYF
TGTGCCAGCAGCGCTGGGACTAGCGGGCGGGGTACCCAAGGGACCCAGTACTTC
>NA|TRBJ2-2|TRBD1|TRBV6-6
CASGPTGATGELFF
TGTGCCAGCGGGCCCACAGGGGCCACCGGGGAGCTGTTTTTT
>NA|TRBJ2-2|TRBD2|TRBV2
CASSLSGSENTGELFF
TGTGCCAGCAGCTTAAGCGGGAGTGAAAACACCGGGGAGCTGTTTTTT
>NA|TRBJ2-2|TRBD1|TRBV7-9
CASSLGQGAGELFF
TGTGCCAGCAGCTTGGGACAGGGGGCCGGGGAGCTGTTTTTT
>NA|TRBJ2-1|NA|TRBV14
CASSQELGLRGGTYNEQFF
TGTGCCAGCAGCCAAGAATTGGGCTTAAGGGGGGGTACCTACAATGAGCAGTTCTTC
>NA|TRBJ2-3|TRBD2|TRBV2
CATHPRTSGLTDTQYF
TGTGCCACCCACCCTAGGACTAGCGGTCTCACAGATACGCAGTATTTT
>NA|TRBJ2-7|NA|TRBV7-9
CASSLRGLDSYEQYF
TGTGCCAGCAGCCTGAGAGGTCTGGATTCCTACGAGCAGTACTTC
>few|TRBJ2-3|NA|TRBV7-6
CASSLRAAEDTQYF
TGTGCCAGCAGCTTACGAGCGGCAGAAGATACGCAGTATTTT
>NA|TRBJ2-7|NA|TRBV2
CASGMSGLIYEQYF
TGTGCCAGCGGGATGAGCGGCCTAATCTACGAGCAGTACTTC
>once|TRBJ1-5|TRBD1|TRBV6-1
CASSGQGGQPQHF
TGTGCCAGCAGCGGACAGGGAGGTCAGCCCCAGCATTTT
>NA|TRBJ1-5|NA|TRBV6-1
CASSDNQGTYSNQPQHF
TGTGCCAGCAGTGACAACCAGGGTACCTATAGCAATCAGCCCCAGCATTTT
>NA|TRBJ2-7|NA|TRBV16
CASSQYSNSYEQYF
TGTGCCAGCAGCCAATACTCAAACTCCTACGAGCAGTACTTC
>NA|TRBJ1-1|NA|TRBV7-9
CASSLGTASEAFF
TGTGCCAGCAGCTTAGGGACAGCTAGTGAAGCTTTCTTT
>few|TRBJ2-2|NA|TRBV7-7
CASSSVASAGELFF
TGTGCTAGCAGCTCCGTAGCGAGCGCCGGGGAGCTGTTTTTT
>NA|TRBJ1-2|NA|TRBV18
CASSPEKQGVGYTF
TGTGCCAGCTCACCCGAGAAACAGGGCGTTGGCTACACCTTC
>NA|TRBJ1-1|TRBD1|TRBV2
CASSETGGMNTEAFF
TGTGCCAGCAGTGAAACAGGGGGCATGAACACTGAAGCTTTCTTT
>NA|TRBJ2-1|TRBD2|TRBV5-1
CASSFFREGRRGQFF
TGCGCCAGCAGCTTTTTCCGGGAGGGCCGTCGCGGGCAGTTCTTC
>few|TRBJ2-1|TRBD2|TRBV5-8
CASRPLAGGLSEQFF
TGTGCCAGCAGGCCTCTAGCGGGGGGGCTTAGTGAGCAGTTCTTC